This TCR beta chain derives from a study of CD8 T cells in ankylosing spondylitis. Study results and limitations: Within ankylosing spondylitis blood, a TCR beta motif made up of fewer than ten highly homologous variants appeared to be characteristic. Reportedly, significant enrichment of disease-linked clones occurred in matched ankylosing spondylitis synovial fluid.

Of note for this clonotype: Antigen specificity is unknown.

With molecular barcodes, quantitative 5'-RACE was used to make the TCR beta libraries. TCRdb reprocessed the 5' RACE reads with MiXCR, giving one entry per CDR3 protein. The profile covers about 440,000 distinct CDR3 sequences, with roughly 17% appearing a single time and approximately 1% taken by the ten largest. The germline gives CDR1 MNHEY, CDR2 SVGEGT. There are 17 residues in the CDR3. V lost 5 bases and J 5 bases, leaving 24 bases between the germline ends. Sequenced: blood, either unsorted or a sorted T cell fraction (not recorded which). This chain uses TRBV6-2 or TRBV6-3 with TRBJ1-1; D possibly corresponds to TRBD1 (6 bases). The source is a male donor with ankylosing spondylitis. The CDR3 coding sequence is TGTGCCAGCAGTCCACCCTGGGCAGGGGCCATTGGGACTGAAGCTTTCTTT. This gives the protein CASSPPWAGAIGTEAFF.